These 27 T cell receptor beta chains were sequenced from one sample in a study of Ad26.COV2.S vaccination and SARS-CoV-2 variants. TCRdb's table, derived via immunoSEQ multiplex PCR, lists solely in-frame clones and lacks some. The data show around 450,000 clones, 80% to 90% seen once. Treatment in this sample: some 20 received Ad26.COV2.S at low or high dose, single or two shots; several received placebo; per-sample allocation not given. Material that was analyzed had been drawn on day 63 after the first vaccine or placebo injection. The sequencing here drew on peripheral blood, taken in a trial of Ad26.COV2.S vaccine versus placebo. These receptors came from a person between 18 and 65 years old who received the Ad26.COV2.S COVID-19 vaccine or a placebo.

On this clone: This sample also contains other DNA sequences that code for the same CDR3. The V and J genes are TRBV30 and TRBJ1-3, with D hard to call. The length of the CDR3 is 13 residues. CDR1 is GTSNPN, CDR2 SVGIG, per germline (reference sequence). Trimming took 0 bases from V and 0 from J, leaving 3 bases between them. The CDR3, as DNA: TGTGCCTGGAGTGTTAACTCTGGAAACACCATATATTTT. It specifies CAWSVNSGNTIYF.

The V gene is TRBV18, the J gene TRBJ1-2, with D maybe TRBD1 (5 bases). Trimming cost V 0 bases and J 4 bases, with 12 bases left between them. This CDR3 spans 15 amino acids. Germline CDR1 is KGHSH and CDR2 is LQKENI. CDR3 sequence (DNA): TGTGCCAGCTCACCACCGGTGGGCAGGGCCTATGGCTACACCTTC. It is translated as CASSPPVGRAYGYTF.

This clone has only a few counts. In the same sample, other DNA sequences code for this CDR3. V is TRBV2 and J is TRBJ2-7, with D perhaps TRBD1 (6 bases). Germline V CDR1 and CDR2: SNHLY, FYNNEI. The CDR3 spans 12 residues. V gave up 3 bases and J gave up 4 bases, with 7 bases separating them. CDR3 amino acids: CASSDRGYEQYF. The CDR3 coding sequence is TGTGCCAGCAGTGATAGGGGGTACGAGCAGTACTTC.

This clone was counted a single time. The chain is built from TRBV7-3 and TRBJ2-5, with D tentatively TRBD2 (6 bases). This CDR3 spans 12 amino acids. CDR1 and CDR2 (germline): SGHTA, FQGTGA. V lost 4 bases and J lost 6, with 9 bases in between. CDR3 DNA sequence: TGTGCCAGCAGCTGGGACTTAAAGACCCAGTACTTC. It yields the protein CASSWDLKTQYF.

The V gene is TRBV4-3, the J gene TRBJ2-2, with D possibly TRBD2 on 6 matching bases. V was clipped by 1 base and J by 0 bases, with 12 bases between them. The CDR3 is 17 amino acids. CDR1 is LGHNA and CDR2 is YSLEER in the germline V gene. The CDR3 loop is CASSQARGLTNTGELFF. DNA of the CDR3: TGCGCCAGCAGCCAAGCTCGGGGACTGACGAACACCGGGGAGCTGTTTTTT.

This clone was found once. The rearrangement uses TRBV18 and TRBJ1-4, with 8 bases fitting TRBD1. CDR3 length equals 17 residues. J lost 2 bases, V lost 3 bases, and 8 bases had no gene match. The germline V gene encodes CDR1 KGHSH and CDR2 LQKENI. CDR3 nucleotides: TGTGCCAGCTCACCTTCCACAGGGGGAAAGACTAATGAAAAACTGTTTTTT. This gives the protein CASSPSTGGKTNEKLFF.

In this sample, this clone turned up a few times. The chain couples TRBV5-6 to TRBJ1-1; 10 bases fit TRBD1. The CDR3 runs 15 residues. The germline CDR1 and CDR2 sequences are SGHDT and YYEEEE. V was clipped by 3 bases and J by 1 base; unmatched bases: 3. As DNA, the CDR3 is TGTGCCAGCAGCTATTGGGACAGGGGGAACACTGAAGCTTTCTTT. Residues: CASSYWDRGNTEAFF. Together with reference TRBV5-6 and TRBJ1-1, the CDR3 gives the full variable domain: DAGVTQSPTHLIKTRGQQVTLRCSPKSGHDTVSWYQQALGQGPQFIFQYYEEEERQRGNFPDRFSGHQFPNYSSELNVNALLLGDSALYLCASSYWDRGNTEAFFGQGTRLTVV.

The chain has TRBV19 and TRBJ1-1, with TRBD1 matching over 7 bases. This CDR3 region has 14 residues. J lost 2 bases, V lost 6 bases, and 6 bases had no gene match. The V gene's germline CDR1 is LNHDA and CDR2 SQIVND (reference sequence). The CDR3 spells CASSLGGINTEAFF. The CDR3 DNA reads as TGTGCCAGTAGCTTAGGGGGCATCAACACTGAAGCTTTCTTT.

The chain is built from TRBV7-2 and TRBJ1-5; tentatively, D is TRBD1 (5 bases). Germline CDR1 and CDR2: SGHTA and FQGNSA. The CDR3 has 14 residues. With 5 bases removed from V and 7 bases from J, the gap between germline ends came to 15 bases. Written as DNA, the CDR3 is TGTGCCAGCAGCCGGGACCCCTCGCCCCAGCCCCAGCATTTT. Protein product: CASSRDPSPQPQHF.

V usage is TRBV6-2 or TRBV6-3 and J usage is TRBJ1-3; TRBD1 might be the D (5 bases). Germline V gene lookup returns CDR1 MNHEY and CDR2 SVGEGT. The CDR3 totals 20 residues. Trimming removed 0 bases at V and 5 bases at J, with 26 bases between. CDR3: CASSYSIGSRDFGSRNTIYF. The CDR3 coding sequence is TGTGCCAGCAGTTACTCGATAGGGTCCCGGGACTTCGGTTCACGAAACACCATATATTTT.

This clone has a single count. The V gene is TRBV7-2, the J gene TRBJ1-1; D gene unclear. Germline assignment: CDR1 SGHTA and CDR2 FQGNSA. V was cut by 1 base and J by 2 bases, with 2 bases left in between. This CDR3 has 12 residues. The DNA of the CDR3 is TGTGCCAGCAGCTTAGTCAACACTGAAGCTTTCTTT. It is translated as CASSLVNTEAFF.

The chain is built from TRBV5-5 and TRBJ2-7; the match to TRBD1 covers 8 bases. V lost 3 bases and J lost 6; bases outside the gene matches: 8. The CDR3 is 14 amino acids. Germline V gene sequence: CDR1 SGHKS, CDR2 YYEKEE (reference sequence). CDR3 amino acids: CASSSGQDYREQYF. Written as DNA, the CDR3 is TGTGCCAGCAGCTCGGGACAGGATTATCGCGAGCAGTACTTC.

This clone was found once. An end of the junction differs from the germline gene, which may be a read error. V is TRBV9 and J is TRBJ1-2; 7 nucleotides match TRBD1. The CDR3 covers 18 residues. CDR1 is SGDLS, CDR2 YYNGEE, per germline. The CDR3 nucleotides are TGTGCCGGCAGCGTAGCTCCCAACCGACAGGGAAGCGACTATGGCTACACCTTC. As protein: CAGSVAPNRQGSDYGYTF.

This clone was observed a handful of times. The genes are TRBV5-4 and TRBJ1-5; D uncertain. Germline assignment: CDR1 SGHNT and CDR2 YYREEE (reference sequence). V shed 4 bases and J shed 3 bases, with 5 bases lying between them. The CDR3 runs 12 residues. The CDR3 DNA sequence: TGTGCCAGCAGCACTGACAATCAGCCCCAGCATTTT. Translation gives CASSTDNQPQHF.

This sequence joins TRBV6-6 and TRBJ1-5; 10 bases map to TRBD1. CDR3 size: 15 residues. The V gene's germline CDR1 is MNHNY and CDR2 SVGAGI (reference sequence). V was pared by 6 bases and J by 6 bases, with 8 bases of the junction left unmatched. CDR3 region: CASSLGTGDSQPQHF. CDR3 bases: TGTGCCAGCAGCTTAGGGACAGGGGATAGTCAGCCCCAGCATTTT.

This clone showed up just a few times. This chain connects TRBV4-1 to TRBJ2-7, with TRBD2 identical over 12 bases. With V trimmed by 3 bases and J by 2 bases, 5 bases remained unmatched. The CDR3 sequence is 16 residues long. Germline V lookup: CDR1 MGHRA, CDR2 YSYEKL. CDR3 in DNA: TGCGCCAGCAGCCAGCCGCTAGCGGGAGGGACCTACGAGCAGTACTTC. Protein sequence: CASSQPLAGGTYEQYF.

The chain uses TRBV9 and TRBJ2-1; 8 nucleotides align to TRBD2. The length of the CDR3 is 16 residues. Germline V gene sequence: CDR1 SGDLS, CDR2 YYNGEE. The V and J ends lost 4 bases and 8 bases, in that order; junction bases with no gene match: 14. The CDR3 here is CASSFGAGATADEQFF. The CDR3 DNA sequence: TGTGCCAGCAGCTTCGGAGCGGGAGCCACCGCGGATGAGCAGTTCTTC.

The chain carries TRBV7-6 and TRBJ2-3; D unresolved. V lost 4 bases and J 7 bases, leaving 9 bases between the germline ends. The CDR3 is made up of 12 amino acids. Germline CDR1 SGHVS, CDR2 FNYEAQ. The CDR3 region is CASSSPGYTQYF. The CDR3, as DNA: TGTGCCAGCAGCTCACCCGGATATACGCAGTATTTT.

This rearrangement joins TRBV7-8 to TRBJ2-6, with D maybe TRBD1 (5 bases). Germline values: CDR1 SGHVS, CDR2 FQNEAQ. Trimming took 5 bases from V and 2 from J, leaving 10 bases between them. CDR3 length: 15 amino acids. CDR3 DNA sequence: TGTGCCAGCAGCCTAGACAGACCTGGGGCCAACGTCCTGACTTTC. Translated, it gives CASSLDRPGANVLTF. The complete variable domain, with remaining parts taken from reference TRBV7-8 and TRBJ2-6, reads GAGVSQSPRYKVAKRGQDVALRCDPISGHVSLFWYQQALGQGPEFLTYFQNEAQLDKSGLPSDRFFAERPEGSVSTLKIQRTQQEDSAVYLCASSLDRPGANVLTFGAGSRLTVL.

The chain carries TRBV12-3 or TRBV12-4 and TRBJ2-7; D unclear. V was trimmed by 5 bases and J by 3 bases, leaving 11 bases between them. The CDR3 is 13 amino acids. In nucleotides, the CDR3 is TGTGCCAGCAGTCCCCGCGTCAGCTACGAGCAGTACTTC. Its protein product is CASSPRVSYEQYF.

The chain couples TRBV7-9 to TRBJ2-1, with 10 nucleotides matching TRBD1. In germline, CDR1 is SEHNR, CDR2 FQNEAQ (reference sequence). CDR3 length: 15 amino acids. Trimming removed 3 bases from V and 3 bases from J; junction bases left unmatched: 2. The chain's CDR3 is CASSLWTGGYNEQFF. For the CDR3, the DNA is TGTGCCAGCAGCTTGTGGACAGGGGGCTACAATGAGCAGTTCTTC.

This chain uses TRBV24-1 with TRBJ2-1; D unresolved. Trimming shortened V by 4 bases and J by 2 bases, and 11 bases separated the two germline ends. The CDR3 length is 15 residues. Germline CDR1 and CDR2: KGHDR and SFDVKD. The CDR3 loop reads CATSDPREAYNEQFF. CDR3 nucleotide sequence: TGTGCCACCAGTGACCCGAGAGAAGCCTACAATGAGCAGTTCTTC.

The V call is TRBV28, the J call TRBJ1-6; D is possibly TRBD1 (5 bases). The CDR3 loop spans 16 amino acids. Per the germline V gene, CDR1 is MDHEN and CDR2 is SYDVKM. Trimming removed 5 bases from V and 6 bases from J, with 17 bases in between. The CDR3 here is CASSRLMRGRNSPLHF. In DNA form, the CDR3 reads TGTGCCAGCAGTCGCCTTATGAGGGGCCGTAATTCACCCCTCCACTTT.

The count of this clone is one. V usage is TRBV3-1 (or the pseudogene TRBV3-2) and J usage is TRBJ2-1; perhaps TRBD2 as D (7 bases). Germline CDR1 reads LGHDT; CDR2 reads YNNKEL (reference sequence). This CDR3 region has 14 residues. V lost 3 bases and J lost 6, with 12 bases in between. This chain's CDR3 is CASSQGGGRNEQFF. CDR3 DNA: TGTGCCAGCAGCCAGGGGGGGGGCCGCAATGAGCAGTTCTTC.

The chain is built from TRBV5-1 and TRBJ2-5; 8 nucleotides agree with TRBD1. CDR3 length: 15 residues. Trimming cost V 8 bases and J 1 base; bases outside gene matches: 10. Germline V gene lookup returns CDR1 SGHRS and CDR2 YFSETQ. CDR3 region: CASSTGQGRQETQYF. CDR3 in DNA: TGCGCCAGTTCAACCGGACAGGGACGCCAAGAGACCCAGTACTTC.

The chain employs TRBV7-2 and TRBJ1-5; D unclear. CDR1 is SGHTA, CDR2 FQGNSA, per germline. Trimming removed 2 bases at V and 4 bases at J, with 6 bases between. CDR3 length: 13 amino acids. The CDR3 protein is CASSLSPNQPQHF. The CDR3 region has the DNA TGTGCCAGCAGCTTATCGCCGAATCAGCCCCAGCATTTT.

This chain links TRBV2 with TRBJ1-2; weak D call: TRBD1 (5 bases). The CDR3 sequence is 12 residues long. Trimming took 6 bases from V and 6 from J, leaving 11 bases between them. Germline loops: CDR1 SNHLY, CDR2 FYNNEI. The DNA of the CDR3 is TGTGCCAGCAGCGGGGACGGAAATGGCTACACCTTC. It translates to CASSGDGNGYTF.